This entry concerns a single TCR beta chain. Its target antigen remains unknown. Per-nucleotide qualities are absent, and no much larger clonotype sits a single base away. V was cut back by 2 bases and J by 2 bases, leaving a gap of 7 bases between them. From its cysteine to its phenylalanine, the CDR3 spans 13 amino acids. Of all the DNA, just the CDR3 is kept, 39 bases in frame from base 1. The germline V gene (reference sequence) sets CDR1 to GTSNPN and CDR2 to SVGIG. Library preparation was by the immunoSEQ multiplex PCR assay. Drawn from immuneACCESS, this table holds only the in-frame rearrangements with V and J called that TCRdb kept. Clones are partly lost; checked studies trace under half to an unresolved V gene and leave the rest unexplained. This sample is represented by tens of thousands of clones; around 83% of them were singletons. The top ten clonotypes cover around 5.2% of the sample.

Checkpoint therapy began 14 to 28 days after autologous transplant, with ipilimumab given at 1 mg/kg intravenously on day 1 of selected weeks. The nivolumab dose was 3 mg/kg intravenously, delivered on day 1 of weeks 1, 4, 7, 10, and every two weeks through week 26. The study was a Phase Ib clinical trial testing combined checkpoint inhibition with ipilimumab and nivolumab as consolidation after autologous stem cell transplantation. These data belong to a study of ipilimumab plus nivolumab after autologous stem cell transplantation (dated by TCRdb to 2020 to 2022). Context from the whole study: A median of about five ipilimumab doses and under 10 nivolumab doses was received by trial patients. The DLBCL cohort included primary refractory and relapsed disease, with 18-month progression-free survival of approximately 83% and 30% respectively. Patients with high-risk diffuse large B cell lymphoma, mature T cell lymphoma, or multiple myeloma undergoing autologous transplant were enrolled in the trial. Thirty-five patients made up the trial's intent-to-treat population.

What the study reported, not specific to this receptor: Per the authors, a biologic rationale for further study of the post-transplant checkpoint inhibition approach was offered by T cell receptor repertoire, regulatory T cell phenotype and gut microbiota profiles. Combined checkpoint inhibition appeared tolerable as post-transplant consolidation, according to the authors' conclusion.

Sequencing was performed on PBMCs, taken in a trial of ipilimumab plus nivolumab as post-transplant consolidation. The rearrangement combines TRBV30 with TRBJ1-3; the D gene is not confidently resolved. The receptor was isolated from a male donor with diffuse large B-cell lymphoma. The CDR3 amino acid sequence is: CAWSINTGNTIYF. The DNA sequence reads TGTGCCTGGAGTATAAATACTGGAAACACCATATATTTT.